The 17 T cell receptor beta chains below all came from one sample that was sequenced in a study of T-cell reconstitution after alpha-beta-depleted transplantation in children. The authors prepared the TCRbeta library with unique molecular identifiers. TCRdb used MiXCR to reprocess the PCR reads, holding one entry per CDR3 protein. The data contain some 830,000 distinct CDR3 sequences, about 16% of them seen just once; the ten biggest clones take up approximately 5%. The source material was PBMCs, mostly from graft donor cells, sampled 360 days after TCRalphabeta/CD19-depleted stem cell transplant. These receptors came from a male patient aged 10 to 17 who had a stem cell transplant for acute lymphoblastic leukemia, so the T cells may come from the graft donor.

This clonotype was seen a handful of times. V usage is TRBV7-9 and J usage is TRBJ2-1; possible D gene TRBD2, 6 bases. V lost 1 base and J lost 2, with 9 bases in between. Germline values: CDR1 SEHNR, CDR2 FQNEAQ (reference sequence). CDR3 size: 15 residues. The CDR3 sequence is CASSLGLVTYNEQFF. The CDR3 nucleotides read TGTGCCAGCAGCTTAGGACTAGTCACCTACAATGAGCAGTTCTTC. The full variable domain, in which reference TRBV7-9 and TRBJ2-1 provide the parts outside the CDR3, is DTGVSQNPRHKITKRGQNVTFRCDPISEHNRLYWYRQTLGQGPEFLTYFQNEAQLEKSRLLSDRFSAERPKGSFSTLEIQRTEQGDSAMYLCASSLGLVTYNEQFFGPGTRLTVL.

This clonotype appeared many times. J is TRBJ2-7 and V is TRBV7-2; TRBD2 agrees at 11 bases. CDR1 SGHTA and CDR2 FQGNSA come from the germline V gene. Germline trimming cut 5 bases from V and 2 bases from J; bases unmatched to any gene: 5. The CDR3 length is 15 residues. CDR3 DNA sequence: TGTGCCAGCAGCCCGGGACTAGCGGTTACCTACGAGCAGTACTTC. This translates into CASSPGLAVTYEQYF.

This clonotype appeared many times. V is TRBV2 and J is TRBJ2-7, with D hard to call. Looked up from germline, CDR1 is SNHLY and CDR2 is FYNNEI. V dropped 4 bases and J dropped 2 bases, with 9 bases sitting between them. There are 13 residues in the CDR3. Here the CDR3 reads CASSVRRTYEQYF. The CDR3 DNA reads TGTGCCAGCAGTGTTAGACGGACCTACGAGCAGTACTTC.

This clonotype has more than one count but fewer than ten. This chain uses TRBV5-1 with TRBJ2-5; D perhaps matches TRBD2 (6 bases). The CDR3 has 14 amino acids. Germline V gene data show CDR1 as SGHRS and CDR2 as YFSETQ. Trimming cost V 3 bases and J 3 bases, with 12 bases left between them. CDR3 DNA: TGCGCCAGCAGCTCCGGGACTGCTGAAGAGACCCAGTACTTC. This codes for CASSSGTAEETQYF. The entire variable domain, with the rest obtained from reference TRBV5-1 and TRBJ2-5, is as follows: KAGVTQTPRYLIKTRGQQVTLSCSPISGHRSVSWYQQTPGQGLQFLFEYFSETQRNKGNFPGRFSGRQFSNSRSEMNVSTLELGDSALYLCASSSGTAEETQYFGPGTRLLVL.

The CDR3 region has the DNA TGCAGCGCTGACGGGGGGTGGATCGAGACCCAGTACTTC. It is translated as CSADGGWIETQYF. This chain links TRBV29-1 with TRBJ2-5; TRBD2 matches 7 bases. The CDR3 sequence is 13 residues long. In germline, CDR1 is SQVTM, CDR2 ANQGSEA. The J segment lost 5 bases and the V segment lost 7 bases, leaving 10 bases of the junction unmatched.

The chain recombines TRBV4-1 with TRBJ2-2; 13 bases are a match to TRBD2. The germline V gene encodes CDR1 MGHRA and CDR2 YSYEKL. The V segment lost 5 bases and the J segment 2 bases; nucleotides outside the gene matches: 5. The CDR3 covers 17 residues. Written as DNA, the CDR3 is TGCGCCAGCAGCACTCGGACTAGCGGGAGCAACACCGGGGAGCTGTTTTTT. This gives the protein CASSTRTSGSNTGELFF.

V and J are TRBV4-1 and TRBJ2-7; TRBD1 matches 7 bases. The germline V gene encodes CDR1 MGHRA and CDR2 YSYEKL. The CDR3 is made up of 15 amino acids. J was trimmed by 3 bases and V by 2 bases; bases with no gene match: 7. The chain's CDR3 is CASSQTQGSFYEQYF. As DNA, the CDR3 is TGCGCCAGCAGCCAAACACAGGGGTCCTTCTACGAGCAGTACTTC.

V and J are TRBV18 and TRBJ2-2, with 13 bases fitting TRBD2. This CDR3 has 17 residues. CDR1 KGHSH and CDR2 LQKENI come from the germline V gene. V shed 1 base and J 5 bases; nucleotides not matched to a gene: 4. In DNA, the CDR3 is TGTGCCAGCTCACCACACGGACTAGCGGGAGTGACCGGGGAGCTGTTTTTT. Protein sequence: CASSPHGLAGVTGELFF.

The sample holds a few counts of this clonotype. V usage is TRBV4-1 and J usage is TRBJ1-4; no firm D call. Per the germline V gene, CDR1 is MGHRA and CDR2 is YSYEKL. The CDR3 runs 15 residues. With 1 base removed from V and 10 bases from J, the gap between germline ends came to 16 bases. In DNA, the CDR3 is TGCGCCAGCAGCCAAGCCTCCCTTCCGGAGGGAAAACTGTTTTTT. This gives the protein CASSQASLPEGKLFF.

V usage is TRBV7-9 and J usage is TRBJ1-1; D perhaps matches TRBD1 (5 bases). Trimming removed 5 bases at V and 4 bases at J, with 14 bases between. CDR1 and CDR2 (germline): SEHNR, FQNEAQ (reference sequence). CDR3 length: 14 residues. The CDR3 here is CASSDSGWGTEAFF. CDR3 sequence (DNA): TGTGCCAGCAGCGATTCAGGGTGGGGCACTGAAGCTTTCTTT.

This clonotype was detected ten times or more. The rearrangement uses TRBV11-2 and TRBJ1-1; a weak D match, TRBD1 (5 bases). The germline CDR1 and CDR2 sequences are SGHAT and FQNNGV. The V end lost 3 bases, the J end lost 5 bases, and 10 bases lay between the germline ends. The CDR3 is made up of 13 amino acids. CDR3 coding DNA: TGTGCCAGCAGCTTGGGGACCGGGACTGAAGCTTTCTTT. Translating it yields CASSLGTGTEAFF. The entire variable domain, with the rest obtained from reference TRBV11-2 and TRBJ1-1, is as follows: EAGVAQSPRYKIIEKRQSVAFWCNPISGHATLYWYQQILGQGPKLLIQFQNNGVVDDSQLPKDRFSAERLKGVDSTLKIQPAKLEDSAVYLCASSLGTGTEAFFGQGTRLTVV.

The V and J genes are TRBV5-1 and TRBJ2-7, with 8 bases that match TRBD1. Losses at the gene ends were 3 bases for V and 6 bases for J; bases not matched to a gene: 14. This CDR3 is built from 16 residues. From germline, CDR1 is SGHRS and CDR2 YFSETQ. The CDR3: CASSSKAGTGSPEQYF. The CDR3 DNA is TGCGCCAGCAGCTCAAAGGCCGGGACAGGATCCCCCGAGCAGTACTTC. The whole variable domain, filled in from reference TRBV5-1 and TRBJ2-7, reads KAGVTQTPRYLIKTRGQQVTLSCSPISGHRSVSWYQQTPGQGLQFLFEYFSETQRNKGNFPGRFSGRQFSNSRSEMNVSTLELGDSALYLCASSSKAGTGSPEQYFGPGTRLTVT.

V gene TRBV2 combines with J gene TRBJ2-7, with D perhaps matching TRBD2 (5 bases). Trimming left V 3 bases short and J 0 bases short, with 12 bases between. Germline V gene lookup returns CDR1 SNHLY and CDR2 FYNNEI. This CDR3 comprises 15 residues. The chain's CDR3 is CASSDSSQPSYEQYF. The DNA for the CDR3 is TGTGCCAGCAGTGATTCTAGCCAACCCTCCTACGAGCAGTACTTC.

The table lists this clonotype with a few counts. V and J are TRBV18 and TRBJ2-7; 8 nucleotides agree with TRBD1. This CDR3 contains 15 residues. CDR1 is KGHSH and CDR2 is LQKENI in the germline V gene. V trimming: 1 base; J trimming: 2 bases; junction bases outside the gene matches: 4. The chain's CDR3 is CASSPLGQGPYEQYF. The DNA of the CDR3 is TGTGCCAGCTCACCACTTGGACAGGGACCCTACGAGCAGTACTTC. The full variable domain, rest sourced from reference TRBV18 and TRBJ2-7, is NAGVMQNPRHLVRRRGQEARLRCSPMKGHSHVYWYRQLPEEGLKFMVYLQKENIIDESGMPKERFSAEFPKEGPSILRIQQVVRGDSAAYFCASSPLGQGPYEQYFGPGTRLTVT.

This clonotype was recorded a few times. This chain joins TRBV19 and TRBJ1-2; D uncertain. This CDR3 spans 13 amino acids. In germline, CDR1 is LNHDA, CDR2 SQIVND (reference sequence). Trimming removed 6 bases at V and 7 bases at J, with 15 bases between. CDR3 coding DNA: TGTGCCAGTAGCGACAAGACTAGGGCTGGCTACACCTTC. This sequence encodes CASSDKTRAGYTF.

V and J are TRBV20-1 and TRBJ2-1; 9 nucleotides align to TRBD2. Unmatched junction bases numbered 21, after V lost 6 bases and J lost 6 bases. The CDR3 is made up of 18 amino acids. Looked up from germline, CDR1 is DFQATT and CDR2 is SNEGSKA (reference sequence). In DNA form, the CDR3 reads TGCAGTGCCAGGAGAGGCCATAGCGGGAGCTTGTGGGGCAATGAGCAGTTCTTC. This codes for CSARRGHSGSLWGNEQFF.

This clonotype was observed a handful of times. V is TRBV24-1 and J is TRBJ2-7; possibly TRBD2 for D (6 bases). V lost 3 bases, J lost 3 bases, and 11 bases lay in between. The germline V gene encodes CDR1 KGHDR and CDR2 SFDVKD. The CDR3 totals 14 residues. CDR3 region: CATSDTGTVYEQYF. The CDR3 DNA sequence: TGTGCCACCAGTGATACCGGGACTGTCTACGAGCAGTACTTC.